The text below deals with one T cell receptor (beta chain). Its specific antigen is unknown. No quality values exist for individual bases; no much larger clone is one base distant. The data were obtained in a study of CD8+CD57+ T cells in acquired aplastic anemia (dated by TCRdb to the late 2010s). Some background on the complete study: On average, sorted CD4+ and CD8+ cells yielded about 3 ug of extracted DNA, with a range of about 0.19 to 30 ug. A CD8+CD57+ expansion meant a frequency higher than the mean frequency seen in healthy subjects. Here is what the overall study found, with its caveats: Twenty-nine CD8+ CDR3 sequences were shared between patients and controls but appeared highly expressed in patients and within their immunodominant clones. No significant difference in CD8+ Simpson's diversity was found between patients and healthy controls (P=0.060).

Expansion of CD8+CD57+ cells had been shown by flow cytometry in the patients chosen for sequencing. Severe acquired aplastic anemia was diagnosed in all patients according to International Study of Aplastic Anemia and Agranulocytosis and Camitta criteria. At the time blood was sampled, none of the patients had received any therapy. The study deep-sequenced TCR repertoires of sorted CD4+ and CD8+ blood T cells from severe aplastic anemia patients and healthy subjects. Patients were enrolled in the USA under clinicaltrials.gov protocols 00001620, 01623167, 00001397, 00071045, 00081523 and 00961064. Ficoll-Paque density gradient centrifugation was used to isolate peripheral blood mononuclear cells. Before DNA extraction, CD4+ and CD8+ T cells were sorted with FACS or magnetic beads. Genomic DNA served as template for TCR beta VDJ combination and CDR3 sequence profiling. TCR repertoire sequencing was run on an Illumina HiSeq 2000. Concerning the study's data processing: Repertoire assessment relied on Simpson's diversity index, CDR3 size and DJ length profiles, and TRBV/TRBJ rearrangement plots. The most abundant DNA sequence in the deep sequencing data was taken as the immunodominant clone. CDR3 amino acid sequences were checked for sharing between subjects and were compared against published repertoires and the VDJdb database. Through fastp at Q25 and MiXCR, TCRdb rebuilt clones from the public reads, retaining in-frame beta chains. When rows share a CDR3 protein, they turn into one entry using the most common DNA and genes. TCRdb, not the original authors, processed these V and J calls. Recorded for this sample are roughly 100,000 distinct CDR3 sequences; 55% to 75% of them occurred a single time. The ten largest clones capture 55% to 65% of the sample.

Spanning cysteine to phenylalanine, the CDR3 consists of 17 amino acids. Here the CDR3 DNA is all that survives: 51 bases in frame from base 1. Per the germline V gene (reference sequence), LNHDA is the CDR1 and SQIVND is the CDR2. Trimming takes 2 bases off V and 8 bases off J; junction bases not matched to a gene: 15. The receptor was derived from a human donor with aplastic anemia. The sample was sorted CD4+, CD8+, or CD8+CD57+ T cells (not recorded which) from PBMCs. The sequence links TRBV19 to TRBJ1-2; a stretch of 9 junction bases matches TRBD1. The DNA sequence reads TGTGCCAGTAGTATATCAGGGACAGGGAGAGATCTGCGGGGCTACACCTTC. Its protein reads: CASSISGTGRDLRGYTF.